This TCR beta chain was identified during a study of human T cells and chemical hapten exposure. TCRdb redid the calling of the RACE reads with MiXCR, one entry per CDR3 protein. The sample has about 340,000 distinct CDR3 sequences, 5.5% to 8% seen once. Time point defined: patch test 1, 2 weeks after DPC sensitization. Treatment defined: therapeutic diphenylcyclopropenone sensitization with weekly scalp DPC. This CDR3 is built from 16 residues. Trimming removed 3 bases from V and 0 bases from J; junction bases left unmatched: 5. Germline-derived CDR1 and CDR2 are SGDLS and YYNGEE. The sequencing here drew on whole blood, taken in connection with sensitization to the hapten diphenylcyclopropenone (DPC). The genes are TRBV9 and TRBJ1-4; 7 bases match TRBD1. The receptor's source is a woman aged 18-29 years with alopecia areata. Some clones in this sample may be carry-over from other donors' samples. DNA for the CDR3: TGTGCCAGCAGCGCCCGGACAGGTGCAACTAATGAAAAACTGTTTTTT. Translating it yields CASSARTGATNEKLFF.